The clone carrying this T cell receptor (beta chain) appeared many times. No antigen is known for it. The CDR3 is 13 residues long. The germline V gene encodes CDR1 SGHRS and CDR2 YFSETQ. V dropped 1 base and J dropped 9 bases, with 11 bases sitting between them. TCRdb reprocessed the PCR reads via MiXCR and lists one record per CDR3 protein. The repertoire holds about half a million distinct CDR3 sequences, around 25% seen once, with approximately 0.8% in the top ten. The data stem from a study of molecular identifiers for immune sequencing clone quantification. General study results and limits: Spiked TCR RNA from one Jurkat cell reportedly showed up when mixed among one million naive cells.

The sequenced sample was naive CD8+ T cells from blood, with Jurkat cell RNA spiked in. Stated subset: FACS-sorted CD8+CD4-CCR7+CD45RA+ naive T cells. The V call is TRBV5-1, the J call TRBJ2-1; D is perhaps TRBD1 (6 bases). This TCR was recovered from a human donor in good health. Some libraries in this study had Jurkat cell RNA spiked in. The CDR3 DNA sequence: TGCGCCAGCAGCTTGTCAGGGGTCCCTGAGCAGTTCTTC. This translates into CASSLSGVPEQFF.